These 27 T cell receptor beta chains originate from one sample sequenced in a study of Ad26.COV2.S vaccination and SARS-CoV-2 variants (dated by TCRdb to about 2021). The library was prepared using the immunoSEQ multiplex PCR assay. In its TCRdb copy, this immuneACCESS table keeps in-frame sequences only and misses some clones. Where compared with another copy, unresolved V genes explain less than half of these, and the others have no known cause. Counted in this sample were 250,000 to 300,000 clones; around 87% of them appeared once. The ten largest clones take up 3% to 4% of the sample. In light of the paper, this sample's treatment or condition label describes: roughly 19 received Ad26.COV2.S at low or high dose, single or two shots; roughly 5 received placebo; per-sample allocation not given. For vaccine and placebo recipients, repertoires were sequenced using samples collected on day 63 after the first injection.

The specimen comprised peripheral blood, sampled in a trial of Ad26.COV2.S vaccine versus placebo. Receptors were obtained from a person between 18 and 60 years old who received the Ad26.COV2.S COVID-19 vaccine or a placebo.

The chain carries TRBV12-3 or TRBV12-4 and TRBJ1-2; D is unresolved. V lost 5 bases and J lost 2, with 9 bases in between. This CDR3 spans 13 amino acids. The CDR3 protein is CASSRPHNYGYTF. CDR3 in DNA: TGTGCCAGCAGTCGCCCACACAACTATGGCTACACCTTC.

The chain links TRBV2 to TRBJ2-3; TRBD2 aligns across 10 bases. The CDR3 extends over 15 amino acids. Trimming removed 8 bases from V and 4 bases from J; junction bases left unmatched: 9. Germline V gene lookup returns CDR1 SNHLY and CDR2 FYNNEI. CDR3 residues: CASGWTSGTADTQYF. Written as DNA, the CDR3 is TGTGCCAGCGGCTGGACTAGCGGTACCGCAGATACGCAGTATTTT.

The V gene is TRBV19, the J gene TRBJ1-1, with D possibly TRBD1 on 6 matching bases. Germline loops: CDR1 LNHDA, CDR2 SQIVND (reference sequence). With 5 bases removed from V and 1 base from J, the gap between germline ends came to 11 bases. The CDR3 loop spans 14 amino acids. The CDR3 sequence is CASSPLQGNTEAFF. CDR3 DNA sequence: TGTGCCAGTAGTCCGTTACAGGGGAACACTGAAGCTTTCTTT.

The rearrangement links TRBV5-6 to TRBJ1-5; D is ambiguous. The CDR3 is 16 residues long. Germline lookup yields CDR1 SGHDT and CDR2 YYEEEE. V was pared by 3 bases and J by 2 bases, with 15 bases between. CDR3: CASSSLALEGNQPQHF. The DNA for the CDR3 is TGTGCCAGCAGCTCTCTGGCCCTTGAGGGCAATCAGCCCCAGCATTTT.

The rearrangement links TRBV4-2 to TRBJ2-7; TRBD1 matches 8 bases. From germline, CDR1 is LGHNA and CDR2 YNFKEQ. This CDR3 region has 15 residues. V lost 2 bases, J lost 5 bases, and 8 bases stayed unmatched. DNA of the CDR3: TGTGCCAGCAGCCAACTGACAGGGGACATCGACGAGCAGTACTTC. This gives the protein CASSQLTGDIDEQYF.

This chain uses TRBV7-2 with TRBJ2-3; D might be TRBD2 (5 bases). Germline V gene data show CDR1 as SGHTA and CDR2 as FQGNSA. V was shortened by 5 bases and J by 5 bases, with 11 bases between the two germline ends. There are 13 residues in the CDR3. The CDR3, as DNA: TGTGCCAGCAGCACAAGACGGGGAGATACGCAGTATTTT. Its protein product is CASSTRRGDTQYF.

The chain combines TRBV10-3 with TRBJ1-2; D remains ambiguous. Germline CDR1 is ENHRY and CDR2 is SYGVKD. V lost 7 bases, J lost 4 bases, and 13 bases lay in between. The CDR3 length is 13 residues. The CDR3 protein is CAINAGLGYGYTF. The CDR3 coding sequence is TGTGCCATCAACGCGGGGTTGGGCTATGGCTACACCTTC.

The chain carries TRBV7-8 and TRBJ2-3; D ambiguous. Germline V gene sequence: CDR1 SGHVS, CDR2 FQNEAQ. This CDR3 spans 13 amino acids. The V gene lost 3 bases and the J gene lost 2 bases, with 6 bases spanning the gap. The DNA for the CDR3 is TGTGCCAGCAGCTTGCGCATCACAGATACGCAGTATTTT. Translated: CASSLRITDTQYF. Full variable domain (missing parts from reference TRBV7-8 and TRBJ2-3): GAGVSQSPRYKVAKRGQDVALRCDPISGHVSLFWYQQALGQGPEFLTYFQNEAQLDKSGLPSDRFFAERPEGSVSTLKIQRTQQEDSAVYLCASSLRITDTQYFGPGTRLTVL.

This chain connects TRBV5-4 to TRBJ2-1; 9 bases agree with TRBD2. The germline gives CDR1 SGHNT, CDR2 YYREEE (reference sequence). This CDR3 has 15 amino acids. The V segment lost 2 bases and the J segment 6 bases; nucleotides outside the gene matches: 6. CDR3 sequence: CASSFGLAGTNEQFF. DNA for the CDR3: TGTGCCAGCAGCTTTGGTCTAGCGGGGACCAATGAGCAGTTCTTC.

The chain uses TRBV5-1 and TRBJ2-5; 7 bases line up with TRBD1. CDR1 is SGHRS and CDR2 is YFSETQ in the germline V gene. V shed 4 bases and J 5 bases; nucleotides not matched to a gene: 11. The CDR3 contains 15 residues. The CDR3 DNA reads TGCGCCAGCAGCCCCCAAACAGGGGATGAGGAGACCCAGTACTTC. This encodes CASSPQTGDEETQYF. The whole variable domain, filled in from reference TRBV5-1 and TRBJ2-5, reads KAGVTQTPRYLIKTRGQQVTLSCSPISGHRSVSWYQQTPGQGLQFLFEYFSETQRNKGNFPGRFSGRQFSNSRSEMNVSTLELGDSALYLCASSPQTGDEETQYFGPGTRLLVL.

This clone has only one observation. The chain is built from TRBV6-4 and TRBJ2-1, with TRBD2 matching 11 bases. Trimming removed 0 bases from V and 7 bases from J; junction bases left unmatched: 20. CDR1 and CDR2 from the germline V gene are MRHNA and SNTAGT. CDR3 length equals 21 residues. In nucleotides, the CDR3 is TGTGCCAGCAGTGACTCAAGAACTTTATCACTAGCGGGAGATTTGGGGAATGAGCAGTTCTTC. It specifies CASSDSRTLSLAGDLGNEQFF.

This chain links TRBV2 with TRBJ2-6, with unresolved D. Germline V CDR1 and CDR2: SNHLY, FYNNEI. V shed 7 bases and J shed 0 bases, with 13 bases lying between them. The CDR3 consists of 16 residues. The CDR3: CASIESQDSGANVLTF. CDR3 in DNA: TGTGCCAGCATCGAAAGCCAAGACTCTGGGGCCAACGTCCTGACTTTC.

The CDR3 DNA reads TGCGCCAGCAGCCCAGCCGGGACTAGCGGGCCCTACGAGCAGTACTTC. This translates into CASSPAGTSGPYEQYF. The chain carries TRBV5-1 and TRBJ2-7; 12 nucleotides match TRBD2. The ends lost 4 bases at V and 2 bases at J; junction bases unmatched: 7. In germline, CDR1 is SGHRS, CDR2 YFSETQ. The length of the CDR3 is 16 residues.

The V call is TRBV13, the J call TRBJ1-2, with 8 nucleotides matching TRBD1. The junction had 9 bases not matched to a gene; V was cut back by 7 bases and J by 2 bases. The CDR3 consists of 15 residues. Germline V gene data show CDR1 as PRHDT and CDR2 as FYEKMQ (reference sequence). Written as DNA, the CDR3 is TGTGCCAGCACCACAGGACAGGGACTAAACTATGGCTACACCTTC. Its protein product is CASTTGQGLNYGYTF.

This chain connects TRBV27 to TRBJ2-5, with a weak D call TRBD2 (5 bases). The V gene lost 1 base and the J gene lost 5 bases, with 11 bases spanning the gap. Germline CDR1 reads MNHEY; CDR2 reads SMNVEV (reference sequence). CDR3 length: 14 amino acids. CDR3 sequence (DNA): TGTGCCAGCAGTTTATATGGGGAGCGGGAGACCCAGTACTTC. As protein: CASSLYGERETQYF.

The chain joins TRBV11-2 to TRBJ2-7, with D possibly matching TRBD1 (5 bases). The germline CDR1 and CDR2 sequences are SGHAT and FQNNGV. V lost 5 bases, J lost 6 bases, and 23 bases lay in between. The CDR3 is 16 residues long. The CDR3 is CASSRPPIAGWGEQYF. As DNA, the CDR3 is TGTGCCAGCAGCCGTCCCCCTATTGCAGGGTGGGGCGAGCAGTACTTC.

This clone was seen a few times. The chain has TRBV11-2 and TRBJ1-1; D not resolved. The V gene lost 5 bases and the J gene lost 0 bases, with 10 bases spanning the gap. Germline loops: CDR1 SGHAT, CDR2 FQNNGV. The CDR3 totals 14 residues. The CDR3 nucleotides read TGTGCCAGCAGCCGGGCCCGGCTGAACACTGAAGCTTTCTTT. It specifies CASSRARLNTEAFF.

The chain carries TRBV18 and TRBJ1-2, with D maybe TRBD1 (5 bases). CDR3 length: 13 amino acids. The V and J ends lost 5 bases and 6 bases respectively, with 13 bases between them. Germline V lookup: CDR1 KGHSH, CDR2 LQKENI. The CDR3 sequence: CASSSRRGNGYTF. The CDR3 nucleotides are TGTGCCAGCTCATCCCGGCGGGGGAATGGCTACACCTTC.

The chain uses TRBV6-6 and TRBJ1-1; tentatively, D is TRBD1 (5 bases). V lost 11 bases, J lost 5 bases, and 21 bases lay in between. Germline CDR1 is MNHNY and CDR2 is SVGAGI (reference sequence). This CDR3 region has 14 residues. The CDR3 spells CAVRTRVSRTEAFF. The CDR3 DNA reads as TGTGCCGTCCGAACCAGGGTCAGTAGGACTGAAGCTTTCTTT.

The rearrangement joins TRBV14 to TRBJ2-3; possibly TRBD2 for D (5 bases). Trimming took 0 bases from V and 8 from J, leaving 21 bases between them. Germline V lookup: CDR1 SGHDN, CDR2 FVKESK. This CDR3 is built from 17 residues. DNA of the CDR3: TGTGCCAGCAGCCAAGATTCTGGGATTAATGGTGAGGGTACGCAGTATTTT. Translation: CASSQDSGINGEGTQYF. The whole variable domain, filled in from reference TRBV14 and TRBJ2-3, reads EAGVTQFPSHSVIEKGQTVTLRCDPISGHDNLYWYRRVMGKEIKFLLHFVKESKQDESGMPNNRFLAERTGGTYSTLKVQPAELEDSGVYFCASSQDSGINGEGTQYFGPGTRLTVL.

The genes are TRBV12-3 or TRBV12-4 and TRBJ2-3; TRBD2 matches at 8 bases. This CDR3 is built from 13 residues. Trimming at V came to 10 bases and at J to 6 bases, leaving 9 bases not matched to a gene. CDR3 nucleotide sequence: TGTGCCACCCAGGCGGGGGGCCGGGATACGCAGTATTTT. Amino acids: CATQAGGRDTQYF.

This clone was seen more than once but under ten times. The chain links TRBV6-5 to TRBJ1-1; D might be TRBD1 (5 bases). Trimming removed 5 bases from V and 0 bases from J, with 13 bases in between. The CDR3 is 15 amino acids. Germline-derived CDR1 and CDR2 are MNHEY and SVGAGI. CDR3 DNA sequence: TGTGCCAGCAGTCACAAGGGGTTGATGAACACTGAAGCTTTCTTT. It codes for CASSHKGLMNTEAFF.

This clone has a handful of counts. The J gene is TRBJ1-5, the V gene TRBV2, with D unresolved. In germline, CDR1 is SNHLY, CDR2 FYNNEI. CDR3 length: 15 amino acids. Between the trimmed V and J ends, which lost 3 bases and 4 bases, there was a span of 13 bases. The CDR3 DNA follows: TGTGCCAGCAGTGAGGGAGGCACGTGGAATCAGCCCCAGCATTTT. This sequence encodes CASSEGGTWNQPQHF.

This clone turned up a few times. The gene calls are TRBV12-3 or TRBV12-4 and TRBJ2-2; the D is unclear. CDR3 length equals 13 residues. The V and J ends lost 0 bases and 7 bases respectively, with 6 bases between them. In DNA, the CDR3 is TGTGCCAGCAGTTTAGCAGGGATCGGGGAGCTGTTTTTT. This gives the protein CASSLAGIGELFF.

This CDR3 reads CASSLSFDEKLFF. The CDR3 region has the DNA TGTGCCAGCAGCCTATCGTTCGATGAAAAACTGTTTTTT. The chain joins TRBV11-2 to TRBJ1-4; D unresolved. The germline gives CDR1 SGHAT, CDR2 FQNNGV. CDR3 size: 13 residues. The V end lost 5 bases, the J end lost 6 bases, and 10 bases lay between the germline ends.

CDR3 amino acids: CAWSFQGADYGYTF. CDR3 coding DNA: TGTGCCTGGAGTTTCCAGGGGGCGGACTATGGCTACACCTTC. The rearrangement uses TRBV30 and TRBJ1-2; 8 bases fit TRBD1. Germline V gene lookup returns CDR1 GTSNPN and CDR2 SVGIG (reference sequence). The ends lost 2 bases at V and 3 bases at J; junction bases unmatched: 5. The CDR3 runs to 14 residues.

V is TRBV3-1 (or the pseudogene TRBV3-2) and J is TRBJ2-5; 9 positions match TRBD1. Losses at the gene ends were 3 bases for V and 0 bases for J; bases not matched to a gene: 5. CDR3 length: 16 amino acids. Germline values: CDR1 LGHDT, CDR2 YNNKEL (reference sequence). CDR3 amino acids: CASSHWTGADQETQYF. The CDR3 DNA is TGTGCCAGCAGCCACTGGACAGGGGCGGACCAAGAGACCCAGTACTTC.